The next 8 T cell receptor beta chains were all read from a single sample in a study of beta chain features in type 1 diabetes. Every bit of the isolated RNA underwent reverse transcription, so sequencing read expressed TCRB transcripts. Here immunoSEQ multiplex PCR was the method, and the copy in TCRdb shows in-frame clones only, minus some. This table has 300,000 to 350,000 clones, roughly 14% appearing once. Broader study findings: Type 1 diabetes patients had moderately but significantly shorter TCRB CDR3s in all four CD4+ subsets.

These receptors' targets are unknown. Sequencing used naive CD4+ T cells from blood. Source of these receptors: a woman aged 18-30 years with type 1 diabetes.

This clone was seen a few times. V and J are TRBV29-1 and TRBJ2-2; D gene uncertain. This CDR3 spans 16 amino acids. Germline-derived CDR1 and CDR2 are SQVTM and ANQGSEA. V lost 3 bases and J lost 2, with 16 bases in between. The CDR3 region is CSVEGGPHPNTGELFF. The DNA of the CDR3 is TGCAGCGTTGAGGGTGGGCCCCACCCCAACACCGGGGAGCTGTTTTTT.

V is TRBV30 and J is TRBJ1-2; no clear D gene. The CDR3 loop spans 12 amino acids. The V and J ends lost 4 bases and 7 bases respectively, with 13 bases between them. Germline V gives CDR1 GTSNPN, CDR2 SVGIG (reference sequence). The CDR3 sequence is CAWNADSLGYTF. In nucleotides, the CDR3 is TGTGCCTGGAATGCAGACTCACTTGGCTACACCTTC.

This clone appeared a few times. The V call is TRBV11-2, the J call TRBJ2-2; 12 positions agree with TRBD2. This CDR3 has 16 amino acids. Germline V CDR1 and CDR2: SGHAT, FQNNGV. V was clipped by 1 base and J by 4 bases; unmatched bases: 1. The CDR3 loop reads CASSLGGLAGTGELFF. Here the CDR3 DNA reads TGTGCCAGCAGCTTAGGGGGACTAGCGGGCACCGGGGAGCTGTTTTTT.

This clone was counted between two and nine times. The chain couples TRBV29-1 to TRBJ2-4; 9 bases are shared with TRBD1. Trimming cost V 4 bases and J 0 bases; bases outside gene matches: 1. The CDR3 consists of 14 residues. Germline CDR1 is SQVTM and CDR2 is ANQGSEA. CDR3 region: CSVGGQGAKNIQYF. For the CDR3, the DNA is TGCAGCGTTGGGGGACAGGGAGCCAAAAACATTCAGTACTTC.

The rearrangement uses TRBV5-4 and TRBJ1-1, with D possibly matching TRBD1 (6 bases). Trimming pared 1 base from V and 4 bases from J, leaving 11 bases between. The CDR3 totals 14 residues. The germline gives CDR1 SGHNT, CDR2 YYREEE (reference sequence). The CDR3 loop is CASSLTGWITEAFF. The CDR3 bases are TGTGCCAGCAGCTTGACAGGGTGGATCACTGAAGCTTTCTTT. The full variable domain, completed using reference TRBV5-4 and TRBJ1-1, is ETGVTQSPTHLIKTRGQQVTLRCSSQSGHNTVSWYQQALGQGPQFIFQYYREEENGRGNFPPRFSGLQFPNYSSELNVNALELDDSALYLCASSLTGWITEAFFGQGTRLTVV.

The chain employs TRBV5-1 and TRBJ2-6; possibly TRBD1 for D (5 bases). V lost 0 bases to trimming and J lost 1 base, with 8 bases between them. This CDR3 contains 16 residues. Germline V lookup: CDR1 SGHRS, CDR2 YFSETQ. This chain's CDR3 is CASSLGQTSGANVLTF. Here the CDR3 DNA reads TGCGCCAGCAGCTTGGGACAGACTTCTGGGGCCAACGTCCTGACTTTC.

The chain links TRBV15 to TRBJ2-3; a possible D gene is TRBD1 (7 bases). The CDR3 runs to 13 residues. CDR1 LNHNV and CDR2 YYDKDF come from the germline V gene (reference sequence). With 7 bases removed from V and 6 bases from J, the gap between germline ends came to 14 bases. This CDR3 is CATNLQGGDTQYF. The CDR3 nucleotides are TGTGCCACCAACCTCCAGGGGGGCGATACGCAGTATTTT.

The V and J genes are TRBV2 and TRBJ2-3, with TRBD1 matching 9 bases. V lost 6 bases and J lost 4; bases outside the gene matches: 8. Germline assignment: CDR1 SNHLY and CDR2 FYNNEI. The CDR3 is 15 residues long. The CDR3, as DNA: TGTGCCAGCAGCAAAAACAGGGGGCAGGCAGATACGCAGTATTTT. Its protein is CASSKNRGQADTQYF.